Following are 9 T cell receptor beta chains from one sample sequenced in a study of STAT5B mutations in CD4+ large granular lymphocyte leukemia. The data were produced by immunoSEQ multiplex PCR, yet TCRdb's version contains in-frame clones alone and is incomplete. The data hold some 32,000 clones, with about two thirds observed a single time. Sequenced input: CD4+ T cells from blood buffy coats. These receptors originate from a human donor in good health.

The rearrangement joins TRBV6-6 to TRBJ2-1; D ambiguous. CDR3 length equals 15 residues. The germline gives CDR1 MNHNY, CDR2 SVGAGI (reference sequence). Trimming left V 0 bases short and J 8 bases short, with 14 bases between. The CDR3 spells CASSYSRTRADEQFF. DNA of the CDR3: TGTGCCAGCAGTTACTCGAGGACCCGGGCGGATGAGCAGTTCTTC.

This clone showed up just a few times. V gene TRBV25-1 combines with J gene TRBJ2-5, with 9 bases aligning to TRBD2. The CDR3 contains 15 residues. Germline values: CDR1 MGHDK, CDR2 SYGVNS. V was pared by 5 bases and J by 2 bases, with 6 bases of the junction left unmatched. CDR3: CASSPRAGGQETQYF. The CDR3, as DNA: TGTGCCAGCAGTCCCCGGGCGGGAGGGCAAGAGACCCAGTACTTC.

This chain links TRBV6-6 with TRBJ1-1; TRBD1 aligns across 8 bases. This CDR3 has 15 residues. Trimming removed 6 bases from V and 1 base from J; junction bases left unmatched: 7. Germline V gene data show CDR1 as MNHNY and CDR2 as SVGAGI (reference sequence). CDR3 DNA: TGTGCCAGCAGCTACGGACAGGGCGGGAACACTGAAGCTTTCTTT. It codes for CASSYGQGGNTEAFF.

The chain is built from TRBV7-2 and TRBJ2-3, with no clear D. Germline loops: CDR1 SGHTA, CDR2 FQGNSA. V lost 2 bases to trimming and J lost 3 bases, with 9 bases between them. CDR3 length: 14 residues. The DNA of the CDR3 is TGTGCCAGCAGCTTACAAGGGATGACAGATACGCAGTATTTT. Protein: CASSLQGMTDTQYF. Filled out from reference TRBV7-2 and TRBJ2-3, the complete variable domain reads GAGVSQSPSNKVTEKGKDVELRCDPISGHTALYWYRQSLGQGLEFLIYFQGNSAPDKSGLPSDRFSAERTGGSVSTLTIQRTQQEDSAVYLCASSLQGMTDTQYFGPGTRLTVL.

In this sample, this clone turned up a few times. V and J are TRBV10-3 and TRBJ1-4; 9 nucleotides line up with TRBD1. Germline CDR1 and CDR2: ENHRY and SYGVKD. There are 12 residues in the CDR3. Losses at the gene ends were 11 bases for V and 10 bases for J; bases not matched to a gene: 8. The CDR3 DNA sequence: TGTGCCTCGAGACAGGGGGAAGGAAAACTGTTTTTT. It yields the protein CASRQGEGKLFF.

The genes are TRBV5-1 and TRBJ2-7; either TRBD1 or TRBD2 may fit D (6 bases each). This CDR3 has 19 amino acids. Germline CDR1 and CDR2: SGHRS and YFSETQ. V was shortened by 0 bases and J by 5 bases, with 27 bases between the two germline ends. Here the CDR3 DNA reads TGCGCCAGCAGCTTGGTTAAAGGTTCTGCTAGCGCAGGGGACGACGAGCAGTACTTC. Amino acids: CASSLVKGSASAGDDEQYF.

The genes are TRBV19 and TRBJ1-4, with 9 bases fitting TRBD1. The CDR3 runs 17 residues. From germline, CDR1 is LNHDA and CDR2 SQIVND (reference sequence). V gave up 5 bases and J gave up 5 bases; unmatched junction bases: 12. Written as DNA, the CDR3 is TGTGCCAGTAGTGCTAACCCGACCGGGACAGGGAATGAAAAACTGTTTTTT. This encodes CASSANPTGTGNEKLFF.

J is TRBJ2-4 and V is TRBV30; TRBD1 agrees at 11 bases. The V segment lost 3 bases and the J segment 8 bases; nucleotides outside the gene matches: 15. The length of the CDR3 is 17 residues. CDR1 is GTSNPN, CDR2 SVGIG, per germline (reference sequence). Here the CDR3 DNA reads TGTGCCTGGAGACTCTGGAGGACAGGGGGCATCGGGGACATTCAGTACTTC. Residues: CAWRLWRTGGIGDIQYF.

This chain uses TRBV5-1 with TRBJ1-2; D not certain. CDR1 and CDR2 (germline): SGHRS, YFSETQ. The CDR3 has 14 amino acids. V was cut by 0 bases and J by 4 bases, with 10 bases left in between. CDR3 sequence reads: CASSLDSGFYGYTF. CDR3 bases: TGCGCCAGCAGCTTGGATTCGGGGTTCTATGGCTACACCTTC.